This T cell receptor beta chain was observed in a study of T cell responses to AZD1222 COVID-19 vaccine. Study details: Second doses at about 4 or about 12 weeks were pooled. Study conclusions and caveats: Just a handful of people given AZD1222 tested seropositive at baseline. Donors were chiefly white British, with a greater number of females, and clonal diversity was perhaps underestimated.

This CDR3 is 22 amino acids long. J was trimmed by 0 bases and V by 4 bases; bases with no gene match: 24. Sequenced by immunoSEQ multiplex PCR; TCRdb stores in-frame clones only, minus some. The sample lists about 150,000 clones; roughly 87% were seen once. As concerns this clone: The antigen remains undetermined.

The sample in question was peripheral blood, obtained on day 0 of AZD1222 vaccination. The chain uses TRBV23-1 and TRBJ2-1; TRBD1 agrees at 7 bases. TRBV23-1 is sorted into the ORF group, with uncertain function. This receptor was taken from an adult in good health. This CDR3 reads CASSPSSVAGGSGPSSYNEQFF. The CDR3 bases are TGCGCCAGCAGTCCGTCTTCGGTGGCAGGGGGATCGGGACCGAGCTCCTACAATGAGCAGTTCTTC.